This is a list of T cell receptor beta chains from one sample in a study of blood T cell repertoires in COVID-19. TCRdb keeps only in-frame clones here, not all; method: immunoSEQ multiplex PCR. The sample lists about 210,000 clones; about 81% were seen once. The sequencing input was PBMCs or T cells enriched from blood (not recorded which). The receptors were gathered from a middle-aged man who had recovered from COVID-19. Both conserved end residues are part of each CDR3. The D gene is left open where the match is weak. A row's size may be missing; if present it is once, few, many or a size class.

j_gene	d_gene	abundance	v_gene	CDR3aa	CDR3nt
TRBJ1-1	TRBD1	NA	TRBV2	CASRSGTGGGVEAFF	TGTGCCAGCAGGTCCGGGACAGGGGGCGGGGTTGAAGCTTTCTTT
TRBJ2-1	NA	NA	TRBV7-9	CASSLVVATNEQFF	TGTGCCAGCAGCTTAGTTGTAGCGACAAATGAGCAGTTCTTC
TRBJ2-2	NA	NA	TRBV29-1	CSVLDSGKGTGELFF	TGCAGCGTCCTTGACTCAGGGAAGGGTACCGGGGAGCTGTTTTTT
TRBJ2-7	TRBD1	NA	TRBV9	CASSVGAGGFDEQYF	TGTGCCAGCAGCGTAGGCGCAGGGGGTTTCGACGAGCAGTACTTC
TRBJ1-2	TRBD1	NA	TRBV29-1	CSAGGRGHGYTF	TGCAGCGCTGGGGGCAGGGGGCATGGCTACACCTTC
TRBJ2-3	NA	NA	TRBV10-2	CASSRGTSTDTQYF	TGCGCCAGCAGCAGGGGGACTAGCACAGATACGCAGTATTTT
TRBJ2-1	TRBD2	NA	TRBV5-1	CASSGGTNWRNEQFF	TGCGCCAGCAGCGGAGGGACTAATTGGAGAAATGAGCAGTTCTTC
TRBJ1-6	NA	NA	TRBV21-1	CASSKNSRVTFNSPLHF	TGTGCCAGCAGCAAAAACTCGAGGGTGACTTTTAATTCACCCCTCCACTTT
TRBJ1-2	TRBD1	NA	TRBV10-3	CAISEPTGVFYGYTF	TGTGCCATCAGTGAGCCGACAGGGGTCTTCTATGGCTACACCTTC
TRBJ1-1	TRBD1	NA	TRBV7-9	CASSSTGLAEAFF	TGTGCCAGCAGCTCGACAGGGTTGGCTGAAGCTTTCTTT
TRBJ1-3	NA	NA	TRBV28	CASSLAQGSTFSGNTIYF	TGTGCCAGCAGTTTGGCCCAGGGATCCACTTTCTCTGGAAACACCATATATTTT
TRBJ2-7	TRBD1	NA	TRBV5-1	CASSRDRGNIEQYF	TGCGCCAGCAGCCGGGACAGGGGGAATATAGAGCAGTACTTC
TRBJ2-1	TRBD2	once	TRBV9	CASSEGLAKLNEQFF	TGTGCCAGCAGCGAAGGACTAGCGAAGCTCAATGAGCAGTTCTTC
TRBJ2-5	NA	NA	TRBV3-1/TRBV3-2	CASSQPLDSQETQYF	TGTGCCAGCAGCCAACCTCTCGACAGTCAAGAGACCCAGTACTTC
TRBJ1-5	NA	NA	TRBV2	CASSGNRRRGSNQPQHF	TGTGCCAGCAGTGGTAACAGGAGACGTGGTAGCAATCAGCCCCAGCATTTT
TRBJ1-5	NA	NA	TRBV5-1	CASSLSGDQPQHF	TGCGCCAGCAGCTTGTCAGGGGATCAGCCCCAGCATTTT
TRBJ1-3	TRBD1	NA	TRBV5-1	CASSLAGQGFGNTIYF	TGCGCCAGCAGCTTGGCGGGACAGGGTTTTGGAAACACCATATATTTT
TRBJ1-5	NA	NA	TRBV5-1	CASSARVGDQPQHF	TGCGCCAGCAGCGCAAGGGTAGGGGATCAGCCCCAGCATTTT
TRBJ1-1	TRBD1	NA	TRBV5-1	CASSPGQGGLNTEAFF	TGCGCCAGCAGCCCGGGACAGGGAGGACTAAACACTGAAGCTTTCTTT
TRBJ1-1	NA	NA	TRBV2	CASSNLIRRTEAFF	TGTGCCAGCAGTAACCTAATTCGCCGGACTGAAGCTTTCTTT
TRBJ2-1	NA	NA	TRBV14	CASSHSSRYNEQFF	TGTGCCAGCAGCCATTCTAGTCGCTACAATGAGCAGTTCTTC
TRBJ2-2	TRBD2	NA	TRBV5-1	CASSFPGWSGVSNTGELFF	TGCGCCAGCAGCTTCCCAGGTTGGAGCGGGGTCTCGAACACCGGGGAGCTGTTTTTT
TRBJ2-1	TRBD2	NA	TRBV4-1	CASRQDGAGGPGGEQFF	TGCGCCAGCAGACAAGATGGGGCGGGAGGCCCCGGGGGTGAGCAGTTCTTC
TRBJ1-1	NA	few	TRBV15	CATSREIRAEAFF	TGTGCCACCAGCAGAGAAATCCGGGCTGAAGCTTTCTTT
TRBJ2-2	TRBD1	NA	TRBV3-1/TRBV3-2	CASSQDWGTGDTGELFF	TGTGCCAGCAGCCAAGATTGGGGGACAGGGGACACCGGGGAGCTGTTTTTT
TRBJ2-7	TRBD1	NA	TRBV20-1	CSAIDRGSPYEQYF	TGCAGTGCTATTGACAGGGGATCCCCCTACGAGCAGTACTTC
TRBJ2-3	NA	NA	TRBV5-1	CASSVRGKSTDTQYF	TGCGCCAGCAGCGTAAGGGGAAAGAGCACAGATACGCAGTATTTT
TRBJ1-1	NA	NA	TRBV10-3	CAIRTEGGGGEAFF	TGTGCCATCAGGACGGAGGGTGGGGGAGGCGAAGCTTTCTTT
TRBJ2-2	NA	NA	TRBV7-3	CASSQRMAGTNTGELFF	TGTGCCAGCAGCCAACGGATGGCAGGGACGAACACCGGGGAGCTGTTTTTT
TRBJ2-3	NA	once	TRBV3-1/TRBV3-2	CASSQEGSGTDTQYF	TGTGCCAGCAGCCAAGAGGGGAGCGGCACAGATACGCAGTATTTT
TRBJ2-1	TRBD2	few	TRBV9	CASSSRASGSDEQFF	TGTGCCAGCAGCTCTAGGGCTAGCGGGAGCGATGAGCAGTTCTTC
TRBJ1-2	NA	NA	TRBV28	CASSYQLVYYGYTF	TGTGCCAGCAGTTACCAACTCGTGTACTATGGCTACACCTTC
TRBJ1-5	NA	NA	TRBV30	CAWSHGGSGQPQHF	TGTGCCTGGAGTCATGGGGGGTCGGGTCAGCCCCAGCATTTT
TRBJ1-2	NA	NA	TRBV3-1/TRBV3-2	CASSQGPGNYGYTF	TGTGCCAGCAGCCAAGGTCCGGGTAACTATGGCTACACCTTC
TRBJ2-1	TRBD1	NA	TRBV6-5	CASSPRQGYNEQFF	TGTGCCAGCAGTCCTCGACAGGGTTACAATGAGCAGTTCTTC
TRBJ2-1	TRBD2	NA	TRBV6-5	CASSLGGWADNEQFF	TGTGCCAGCAGTCTCGGGGGGTGGGCGGACAATGAGCAGTTCTTC
TRBJ2-7	TRBD2	NA	TRBV9	CASTLGEGGPVYEQYF	TGTGCCAGCACCTTGGGGGAGGGAGGGCCAGTGTACGAGCAGTACTTC
TRBJ1-5	NA	NA	TRBV7-9	CASSRGDTNQPQHF	TGTGCCAGCAGCCGAGGGGACACCAATCAGCCCCAGCATTTT
TRBJ2-7	NA	NA	TRBV6-5	CASSYTAGPRLGEQYF	TGTGCCAGCAGTTACACCGCCGGGCCAAGACTAGGCGAGCAGTACTTC
TRBJ1-6	NA	few	TRBV5-4	CASSFDRNNSPLHF	TGTGCCAGCAGTTTTGACAGGAATAATTCACCCCTCCACTTT
TRBJ1-2	NA	NA	TRBV7-3	CASSLYRETDYGYTF	TGTGCCAGCAGCTTATACCGGGAAACTGACTATGGCTACACCTTC
TRBJ2-3	NA	NA	TRBV12-3/TRBV12-4	CASSGAGTQYF	TGTGCCAGCAGTGGGGCGGGGACGCAGTATTTT
TRBJ1-4	TRBD1	NA	TRBV18	CASSLNDGQGFGEKLFF	TGTGCCAGCTCCTTAAACGACGGACAGGGGTTCGGTGAAAAACTGTTTTTT
TRBJ1-1	TRBD1	NA	TRBV6-5	CASSNPQGVTEAFF	TGTGCCAGCAGTAACCCCCAGGGGGTTACTGAAGCTTTCTTT
TRBJ2-7	NA	few	TRBV20-1	CSARDSDEQYF	TGCAGTGCTAGAGATTCCGACGAGCAGTACTTC
TRBJ2-7	TRBD1	NA	TRBV11-2	CASSPRTGWYEQYF	TGTGCCAGCAGCCCCAGGACAGGGTGGTACGAGCAGTACTTC
TRBJ2-7	NA	NA	TRBV24-1	CATSRGGGVYEQYF	TGTGCCACCAGTAGGGGAGGAGGAGTCTACGAGCAGTACTTC
TRBJ1-2	TRBD1	NA	TRBV12-3/TRBV12-4	CASRQGAGYTF	TGTGCCAGCAGACAGGGGGCTGGCTACACCTTC
TRBJ1-4	NA	NA	TRBV6-5	CASSRQATNEKLFF	TGTGCCAGCAGCCGTCAGGCAACTAATGAAAAACTGTTTTTT
TRBJ1-6	NA	NA	TRBV11-2	CASSRDINSPLHF	TGTGCCAGCAGCCGGGACATTAATTCACCCCTCCACTTT
TRBJ1-6	TRBD1	few	TRBV6-5	CASSYTGAYNSPLHF	TGTGCCAGCAGTTATACAGGGGCCTATAATTCACCCCTCCACTTT
TRBJ1-3	NA	NA	TRBV14	CASSRQGSGNTIYF	TGTGCCAGCAGCCGACAAGGCTCTGGAAACACCATATATTTT